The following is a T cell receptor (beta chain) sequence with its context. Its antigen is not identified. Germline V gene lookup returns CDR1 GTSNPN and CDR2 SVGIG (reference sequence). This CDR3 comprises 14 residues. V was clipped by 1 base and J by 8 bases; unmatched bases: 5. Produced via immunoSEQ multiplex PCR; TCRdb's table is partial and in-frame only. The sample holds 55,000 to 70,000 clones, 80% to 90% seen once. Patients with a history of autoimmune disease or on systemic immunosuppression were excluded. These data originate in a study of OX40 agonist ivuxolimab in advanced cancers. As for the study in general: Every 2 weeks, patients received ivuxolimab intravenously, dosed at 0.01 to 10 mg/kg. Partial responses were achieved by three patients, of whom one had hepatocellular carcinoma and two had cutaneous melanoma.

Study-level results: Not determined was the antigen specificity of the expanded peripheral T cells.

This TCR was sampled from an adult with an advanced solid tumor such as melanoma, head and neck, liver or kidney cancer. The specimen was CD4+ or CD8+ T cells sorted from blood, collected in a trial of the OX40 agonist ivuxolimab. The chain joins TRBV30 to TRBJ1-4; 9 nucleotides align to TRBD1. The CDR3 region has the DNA TGTGCCTGGAGTGACAGGGGGCAGGGGGAAAAACTGTTTTTT. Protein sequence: CAWSDRGQGEKLFF.